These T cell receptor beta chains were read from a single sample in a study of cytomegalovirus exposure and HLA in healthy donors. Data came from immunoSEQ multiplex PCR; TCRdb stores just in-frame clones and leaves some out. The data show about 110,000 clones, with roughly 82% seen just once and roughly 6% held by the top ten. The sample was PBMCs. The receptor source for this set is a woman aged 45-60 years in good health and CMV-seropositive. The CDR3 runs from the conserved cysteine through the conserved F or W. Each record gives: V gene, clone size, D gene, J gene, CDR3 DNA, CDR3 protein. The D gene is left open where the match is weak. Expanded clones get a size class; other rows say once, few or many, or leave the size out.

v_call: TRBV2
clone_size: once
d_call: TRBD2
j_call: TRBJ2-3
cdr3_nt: TGTGCCAGCAGTGCACTAGCGGGGGGGGCAGATACGCAGTATTTT
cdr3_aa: CASSALAGGADTQYF

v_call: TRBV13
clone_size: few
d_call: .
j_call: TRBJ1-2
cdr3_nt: .
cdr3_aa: CASRPSVRGRGYTF

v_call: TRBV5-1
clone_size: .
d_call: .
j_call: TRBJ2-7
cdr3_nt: TGCGCCAGCAGCCTAGGACAGTACTCCTACGAGCAGTACTTC
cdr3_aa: CASSLGQYSYEQYF

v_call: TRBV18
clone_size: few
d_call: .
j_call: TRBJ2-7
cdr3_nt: TGTGCCAGCTCAGCCCACGGCTACGAGCAGTACTTC
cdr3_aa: CASSAHGYEQYF

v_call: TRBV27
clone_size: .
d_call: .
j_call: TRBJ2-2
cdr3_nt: TGTGCCAGCAGAACCAGAAACACCGGGGAGCTGTTTTTT
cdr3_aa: CASRTRNTGELFF

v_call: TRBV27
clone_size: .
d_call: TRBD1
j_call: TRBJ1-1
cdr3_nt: TGTGCCAGCAGTTTATCTGGGACAGGGAGGAAAGCTTTCTTT
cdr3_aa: CASSLSGTGRKAFF

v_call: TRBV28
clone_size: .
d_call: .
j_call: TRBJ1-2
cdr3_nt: TGTGCCAGCAACCCCCTTAACGGGGCTAACTATGGCTACACCTTC
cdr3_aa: CASNPLNGANYGYTF

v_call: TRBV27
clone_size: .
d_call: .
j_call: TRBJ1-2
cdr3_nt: TGTGCCAGCAGCCCTAGGTCAGGACTTCGGTATGGCTACACCTTC
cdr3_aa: CASSPRSGLRYGYTF

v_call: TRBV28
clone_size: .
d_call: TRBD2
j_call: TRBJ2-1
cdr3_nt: TGTGCCAGCAGTTTATGGCTCGGCGGGGGGGGTAGAATCTACAATGAGCAGTTCTTC
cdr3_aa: CASSLWLGGGGRIYNEQFF

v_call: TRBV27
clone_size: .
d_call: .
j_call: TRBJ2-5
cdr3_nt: TGTGCCAGCAGTTTCACGGCGGAACAAGAGACCCAGTACTTC
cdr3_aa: CASSFTAEQETQYF

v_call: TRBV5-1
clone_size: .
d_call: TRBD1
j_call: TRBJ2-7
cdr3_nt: TGCGCCAGCAGCTTGGGTTTTCCGGACAGGGGGAGCTCCTACGAGCAGTACTTC
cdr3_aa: CASSLGFPDRGSSYEQYF

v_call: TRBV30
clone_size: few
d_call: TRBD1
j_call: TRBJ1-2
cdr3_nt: TGTGCCTACACAAGGACAGGGCAAAATCCGTTCGGCTACACCTTC
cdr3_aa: CAYTRTGQNPFGYTF

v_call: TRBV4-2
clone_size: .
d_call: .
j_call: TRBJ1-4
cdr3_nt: TGTGCCAGCAGCCAAGAGAGGGTGTGGGAAAAACTGTTTTTT
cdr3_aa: CASSQERVWEKLFF

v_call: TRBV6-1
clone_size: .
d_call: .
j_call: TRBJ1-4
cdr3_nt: TGTGCCAGCAGTGAATCGATGGGGGCAGGGAGTGAAAAACTGTTTTTT
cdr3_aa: CASSESMGAGSEKLFF

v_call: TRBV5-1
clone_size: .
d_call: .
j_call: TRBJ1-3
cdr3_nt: TGCGCCAGCAGGGAGTCGGGGGTCGGAAACACCATATATTTT
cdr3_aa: CASRESGVGNTIYF

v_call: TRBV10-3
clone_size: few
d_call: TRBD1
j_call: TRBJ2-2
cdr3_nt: TGTGCCATAGGGAAGGGACAGACCAACACCGGGGAGCTGTTTTTT
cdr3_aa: CAIGKGQTNTGELFF

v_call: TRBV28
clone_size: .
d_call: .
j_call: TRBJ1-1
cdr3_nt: TGTGCCAGCGGCAGCGTGTTGAACACTGAAGCTTTCTTT
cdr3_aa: CASGSVLNTEAFF

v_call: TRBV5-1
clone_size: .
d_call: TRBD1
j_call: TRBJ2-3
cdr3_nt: TGCGCCAGCAGCTTGGTGGTGCAGGGGGCGCACGGGAATACGCAGTATTTT
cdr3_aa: CASSLVVQGAHGNTQYF

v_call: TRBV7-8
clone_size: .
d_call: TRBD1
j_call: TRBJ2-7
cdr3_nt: TGTGCCAGCAGCTTCTCCGGGACAGGGGTTTACGAGCAGTACTTC
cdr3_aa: CASSFSGTGVYEQYF

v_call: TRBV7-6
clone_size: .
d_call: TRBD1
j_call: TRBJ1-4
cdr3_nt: TGTGCCAGCAGCTTAGCACAGGGGGACCCCTCCGAAAAACTGTTTTTT
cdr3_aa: CASSLAQGDPSEKLFF

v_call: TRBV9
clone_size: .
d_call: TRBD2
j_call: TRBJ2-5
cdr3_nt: TGTGCCAGCAGCGGTCAGGGACTAGCGGGCCAAGAGACCCAGTACTTC
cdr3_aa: CASSGQGLAGQETQYF

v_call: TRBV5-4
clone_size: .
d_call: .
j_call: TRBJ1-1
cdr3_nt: TGTGCCAGCAGCCTGACAGGTTACACTGAAGCTTTCTTT
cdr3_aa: CASSLTGYTEAFF

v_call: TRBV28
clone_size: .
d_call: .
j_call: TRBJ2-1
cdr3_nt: TGTGCCAGCAGTAGCTGGCGGGCGGGCAATGAGCAGTTCTTC
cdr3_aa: CASSSWRAGNEQFF

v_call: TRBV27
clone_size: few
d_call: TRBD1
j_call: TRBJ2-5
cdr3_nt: TGTGCCAGCAGTTTAAGGACAGGGTCGGGGCAAGAGACCCAGTACTTC
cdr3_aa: CASSLRTGSGQETQYF

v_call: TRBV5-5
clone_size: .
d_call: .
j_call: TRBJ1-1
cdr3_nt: TGTGCCAGCAGCTTATTGGTCGGGACTGGAGCTGAAGCTTTCTTT
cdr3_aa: CASSLLVGTGAEAFF

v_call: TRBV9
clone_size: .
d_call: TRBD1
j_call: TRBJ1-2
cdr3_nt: TGTGCCAGCAGCGAGGGGACAGGCGTCAACTATGGCTACACCTTC
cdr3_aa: CASSEGTGVNYGYTF

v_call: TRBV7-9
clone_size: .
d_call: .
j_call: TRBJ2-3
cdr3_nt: TGTGCCAGCAGCTTAGTGGGACAAATCACAGATACGCAGTATTTT
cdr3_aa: CASSLVGQITDTQYF

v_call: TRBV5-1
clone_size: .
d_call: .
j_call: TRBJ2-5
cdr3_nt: TGCGCCAGCAGCCGGGACCCGGGAGCAGAGACCCAGTACTTC
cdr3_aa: CASSRDPGAETQYF

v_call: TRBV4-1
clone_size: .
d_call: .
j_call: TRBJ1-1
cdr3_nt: TGCGCCAGCAGACTTGGTACGAGGAACACTGAAGCTTTCTTT
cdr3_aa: CASRLGTRNTEAFF

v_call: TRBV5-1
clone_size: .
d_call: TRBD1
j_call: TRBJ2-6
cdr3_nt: TGCGCCAGCAGCGCCCGGCAGGGACAGGAGAGCTCTGGGGCCAACGTCCTGACTTTC
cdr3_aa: CASSARQGQESSGANVLTF

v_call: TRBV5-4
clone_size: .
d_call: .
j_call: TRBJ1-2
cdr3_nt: TGTGCCAGCAGCACCCCCCGTGGGAGGGGTAACTATGGCTACACCTTC
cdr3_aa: CASSTPRGRGNYGYTF

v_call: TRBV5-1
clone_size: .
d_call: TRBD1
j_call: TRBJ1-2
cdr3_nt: TGCGCCAGCAGTTGGGGGGACAGGATGAGCTATGGCTACACCTTC
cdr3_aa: CASSWGDRMSYGYTF

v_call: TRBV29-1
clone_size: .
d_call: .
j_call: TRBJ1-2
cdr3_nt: TGCAGCGTTGCCGTGGCTCTCAGGCATGGCTACACCTTC
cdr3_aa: CSVAVALRHGYTF

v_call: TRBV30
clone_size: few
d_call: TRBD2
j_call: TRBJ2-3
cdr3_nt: TGTGCCTGGAGGACTAGCGGGGGGACAGATACGCAGTATTTT
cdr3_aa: CAWRTSGGTDTQYF

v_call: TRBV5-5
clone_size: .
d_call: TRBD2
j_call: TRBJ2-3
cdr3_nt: TGTGCCAGCAGCTTGGCGGGGGGGCGATCGATAACAGATACGCAGTATTTT
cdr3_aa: CASSLAGGRSITDTQYF

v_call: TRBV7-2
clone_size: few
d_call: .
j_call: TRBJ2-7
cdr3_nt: TGTGCCAGCAGCTTGGGGCGAGGATCCGCCGAGCAGTACTTC
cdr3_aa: CASSLGRGSAEQYF

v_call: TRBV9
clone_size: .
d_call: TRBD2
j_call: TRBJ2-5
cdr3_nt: TGTGCCAGCAGCGTAGACGGGGGGAGGGAGGAGACCCAGTACTTC
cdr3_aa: CASSVDGGREETQYF

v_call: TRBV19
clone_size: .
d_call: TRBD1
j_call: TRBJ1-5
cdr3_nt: TGTGCCAGTAGAGTGACAGGGACTCAGCCCCAGCATTTT
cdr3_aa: CASRVTGTQPQHF

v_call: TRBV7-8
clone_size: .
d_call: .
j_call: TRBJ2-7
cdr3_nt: TGTGCCAGCAGCTTAGCGGGGGGACCCTCCTACGAGCAGTACTTC
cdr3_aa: CASSLAGGPSYEQYF

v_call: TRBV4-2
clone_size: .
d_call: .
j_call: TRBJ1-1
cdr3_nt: TGTGCCAGCAGCTTGGGGGCAGGGCGTCTCACTGAAGCTTTCTTT
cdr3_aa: CASSLGAGRLTEAFF

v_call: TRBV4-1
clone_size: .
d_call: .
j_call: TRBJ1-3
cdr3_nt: TGCGCCAGCAGCCAGAGAGGGGGAAACACCATATATTTT
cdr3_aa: CASSQRGGNTIYF

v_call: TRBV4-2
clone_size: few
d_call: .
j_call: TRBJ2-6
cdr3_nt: TGTGCCAGCAGCCAATCATTGGGCAGTACCTCTGGGGCCAACGTCCTGACTTTC
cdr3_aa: CASSQSLGSTSGANVLTF

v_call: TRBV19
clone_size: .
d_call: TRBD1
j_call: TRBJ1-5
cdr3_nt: TGTGCCAGTAGTAAGGCAGGGGGTCAGCCCCAGCATTTT
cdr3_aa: CASSKAGGQPQHF

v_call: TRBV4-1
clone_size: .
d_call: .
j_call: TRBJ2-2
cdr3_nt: TGCGCCAGCAGCCAAGATCCAGCAGGGAAGCCCGGGGAGCTGTTTTTT
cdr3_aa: CASSQDPAGKPGELFF

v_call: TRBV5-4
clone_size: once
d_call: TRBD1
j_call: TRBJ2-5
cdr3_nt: TGTGCCAGCAGCTTGGGGGGACAGTCGAAGACCCAGTACTTC
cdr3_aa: CASSLGGQSKTQYF

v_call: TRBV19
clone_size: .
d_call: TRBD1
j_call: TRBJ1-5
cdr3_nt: TGTGCCAGTAGCACCGTCCTGGGGACAGTAGGGCAGCCCCAGCATTTT
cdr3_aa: CASSTVLGTVGQPQHF

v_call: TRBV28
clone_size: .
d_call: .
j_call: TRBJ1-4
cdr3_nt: TGTGCCAGCAGTTCCTCACGGGGGATGGATGAAAAACTGTTTTTT
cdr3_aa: CASSSSRGMDEKLFF

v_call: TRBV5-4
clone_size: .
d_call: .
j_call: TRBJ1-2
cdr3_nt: TGTGCCAGCAGCCCTACCTGGGCAGTAAACTATGGCTACACCTTC
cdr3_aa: CASSPTWAVNYGYTF

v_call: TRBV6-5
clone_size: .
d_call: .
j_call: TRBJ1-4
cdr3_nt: TGTGCCAGCAGTTCTCTGGGCACTACTAATGAAAAACTGTTTTTT
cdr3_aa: CASSSLGTTNEKLFF

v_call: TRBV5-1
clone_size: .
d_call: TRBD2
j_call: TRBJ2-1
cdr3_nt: TGCGCCAGCAGCGTGGGACTAGCGGAAGGGGGGTCTTACAATGAGCAGTTCTTC
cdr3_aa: CASSVGLAEGGSYNEQFF

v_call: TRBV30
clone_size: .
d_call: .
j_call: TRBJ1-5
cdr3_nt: TGTGCCTGCGGACAGCTTGGGCAGCCCCAGCATTTT
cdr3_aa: CACGQLGQPQHF

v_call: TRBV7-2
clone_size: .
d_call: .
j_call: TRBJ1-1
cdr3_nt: TGTGCCAGCAGCCCACATTATGCCACTGAAGCTTTCTTT
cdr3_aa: CASSPHYATEAFF

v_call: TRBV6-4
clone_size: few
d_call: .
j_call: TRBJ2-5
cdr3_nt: TGTGCCAGCAGTGAACGCGTAACGGAGACCCAGTACTTC
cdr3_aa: CASSERVTETQYF